This T cell receptor (beta chain) was documented in a study of blood T cells in healthy people across ages. At the level of the study: Template switching picked up about one barcoded beta molecule for each two T cells.

With a J-beta primer mix and a sample-barcoded 5' primer, a second PCR ran about 7 to 11 cycles. TCRdb reprocessed the 5' RACE reads with MiXCR, giving one entry per CDR3 protein. This table holds hundreds of thousands of distinct CDR3 sequences, 29% found once. This clonotype showed up many times. Per the germline V gene, CDR1 is SGDLS and CDR2 is YYNGEE. This CDR3 has 14 residues. Trimming cost V 2 bases and J 0 bases, with 7 bases left between them. This receptor was identified in a woman older than 75 in good health. This sequence joins TRBV9 and TRBJ2-3; D gene uncertain. The sequenced sample consisted of blood. CDR3 protein: CASSVQASTDTQYF. The DNA for the CDR3 is TGTGCCAGCAGCGTGCAGGCTAGCACAGATACGCAGTATTTT. The complete variable domain, with remaining parts taken from reference TRBV9 and TRBJ2-3, reads DSGVTQTPKHLITATGQRVTLRCSPRSGDLSVYWYQQSLDQGLQFLIQYYNGEERAKGNILERFSAQQFPDLHSELNLSSLELGDSALYFCASSVQASTDTQYFGPGTRLTVL.